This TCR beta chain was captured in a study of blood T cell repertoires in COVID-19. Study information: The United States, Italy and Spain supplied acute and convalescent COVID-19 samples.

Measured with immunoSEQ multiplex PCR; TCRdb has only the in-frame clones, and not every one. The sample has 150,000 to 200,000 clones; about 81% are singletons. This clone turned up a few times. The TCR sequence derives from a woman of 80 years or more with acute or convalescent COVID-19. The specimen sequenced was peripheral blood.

The CDR3 DNA follows: TGTGCCAGCAGCTCCGACAGCTCTGGAAACACCATATATTTT. This translates into CASSSDSSGNTIYF. The chain is built from TRBV2 and TRBJ1-3; D perhaps matches TRBD1 (5 bases). V lost 6 bases to trimming and J lost 0 bases, with 9 bases between them. In germline, CDR1 is SNHLY, CDR2 FYNNEI. This CDR3 is built from 14 residues. Drawing the rest from reference TRBV2 and TRBJ1-3, the complete variable domain is EPEVTQTPSHQVTQMGQEVILRCVPISNHLYFYWYRQILGQKVEFLVSFYNNEISEKSEIFDDQFSVERPDGSNFTLKIRSTKLEDSAMYFCASSSDSSGNTIYFGEGSWLTVV.